These 8 T cell receptor beta chains share one sample of origin, sequenced in a study of cytomegalovirus exposure and HLA in healthy donors. Vbeta (60) and Jbeta (13) primers were used in the PCR. The protocol was immunoSEQ multiplex PCR, while the TCRdb copy is restricted to in-frame clones and leaves out a portion. The sample consists of about 120,000 clones, 15% to 17% of them appearing once. Sequencing was carried out using PBMCs. These receptors were collected from a woman aged 18-35 years in good health and CMV-seronegative.

This chain connects TRBV2 to TRBJ2-1; 13 bases are shared with TRBD2. V lost 10 bases and J lost 7; bases outside the gene matches: 7. Germline assignment: CDR1 SNHLY and CDR2 FYNNEI. The CDR3 consists of 14 residues. The CDR3 loop is CATSTSGRPNEQFF. DNA of the CDR3: TGTGCCACTTCGACTAGCGGGAGGCCTAATGAGCAGTTCTTC.

This clone was seen a handful of times. The gene calls are TRBV7-9 and TRBJ2-7; TRBD1 matches at 11 bases. Trimming removed 3 bases from V and 6 bases from J; junction bases left unmatched: 7. Germline V lookup: CDR1 SEHNR, CDR2 FQNEAQ (reference sequence). The CDR3 spans 15 residues. CDR3 sequence reads: CASSFADRGLSEQYF. In nucleotides, the CDR3 is TGTGCCAGCAGCTTTGCGGACAGGGGGCTCAGCGAGCAGTACTTC.

The chain couples TRBV6-5 to TRBJ2-5, with 10 nucleotides matching TRBD2. Trimming at V came to 2 bases and at J to 5 bases, leaving 5 bases not matched to a gene. The germline V gene encodes CDR1 MNHEY and CDR2 SVGAGI. CDR3 size: 15 residues. The CDR3 sequence is CASSYSSGGRETQYF. Here the CDR3 DNA reads TGTGCCAGCAGTTACAGTAGCGGGGGGAGGGAGACCCAGTACTTC.

The CDR3: CASSVVRATDTQYF. The CDR3 DNA sequence: TGTGCCAGCAGTGTCGTCAGGGCCACAGATACGCAGTATTTT. This chain connects TRBV6-1 to TRBJ2-3; tentatively, D is TRBD1 (5 bases). Germline CDR1 reads MNHNS; CDR2 reads SASEGT. V was trimmed by 4 bases and J by 2 bases, leaving 10 bases between them. The CDR3 has 14 amino acids.

This chain joins TRBV5-1 and TRBJ2-3, with 8 bases that match TRBD1. This CDR3 is built from 16 residues. The junction had 7 bases not matched to a gene; V was cut back by 1 base and J by 3 bases. Germline-derived CDR1 and CDR2 are SGHRS and YFSETQ. The CDR3 coding sequence is TGCGCCAGCAGCTTGTCCCGGCAGGGGGCAACAGATACGCAGTATTTT. Translation gives CASSLSRQGATDTQYF. The whole variable domain, filled in from reference TRBV5-1 and TRBJ2-3, reads KAGVTQTPRYLIKTRGQQVTLSCSPISGHRSVSWYQQTPGQGLQFLFEYFSETQRNKGNFPGRFSGRQFSNSRSEMNVSTLELGDSALYLCASSLSRQGATDTQYFGPGTRLTVL.

This clone was picked up a small number of times. The chain carries TRBV23-1 and TRBJ2-2, with 8 bases that match TRBD2. TRBV23-1 is an open reading frame whose function is uncertain. This CDR3 spans 16 amino acids. The trim removed 0 bases at V and 6 bases at J, leaving 6 bases unmatched. The CDR3, as DNA: TGCGCCAGCAGTCAATCGGGACTAGGGATCGCCGGGGAGCTGTTTTTT. Its translation: CASSQSGLGIAGELFF.

This clone came up a few times. The chain joins TRBV28 to TRBJ1-6; tentative D call: TRBD1 (5 bases). Germline V gives CDR1 MDHEN, CDR2 SYDVKM. This CDR3 comprises 15 residues. V was pared by 8 bases and J by 2 bases, with 13 bases between. This CDR3 is CASSPSGTYNSPLHF. CDR3 nucleotide sequence: TGTGCCAGCTCCCCATCAGGGACCTATAATTCACCCCTCCACTTT. The full variable domain, rest sourced from reference TRBV28 and TRBJ1-6, is DVKVTQSSRYLVKRTGEKVFLECVQDMDHENMFWYRQDPGLGLRLIYFSYDVKMKEKGDIPEGYSVSREKKERFSLILESASTNQTSMYLCASSPSGTYNSPLHFGNGTRLTVT.

The CDR3 DNA reads TGTGCCAGCTCACCACCGTCAGGGGGAACGGATGGCTACACCTTC. Its protein product is CASSPPSGGTDGYTF. This chain joins TRBV18 and TRBJ1-2; TRBD1 aligns across 7 bases. V shed 0 bases and J 6 bases; nucleotides not matched to a gene: 7. This CDR3 is 15 amino acids long. The V gene's germline CDR1 is KGHSH and CDR2 LQKENI.